This entry lists 30 T cell receptor beta chains sequenced from one sample in a study of T cell responses to AZD1222 COVID-19 vaccine. Clones were sequenced by immunoSEQ multiplex PCR, and TCRdb holds only the in-frame ones, with some missing. The sample includes approximately 100,000 clones, around 90% of them seen just once. The source was peripheral blood, collected on day 0 of AZD1222 vaccination. The receptors here all came from an adult in good health.

The chain employs TRBV7-9 and TRBJ2-3, with 13 bases fitting TRBD2. V dropped 5 bases and J dropped 5; count of bases not matched to a gene: 7. CDR1 SEHNR and CDR2 FQNEAQ come from the germline V gene (reference sequence). The CDR3 runs 16 residues. Here the CDR3 DNA reads TGTGCCAGCAGCCGAACTAGCGGGGGGGCCCAAGATACGCAGTATTTT. Translated, it gives CASSRTSGGAQDTQYF. The complete variable domain, with remaining parts taken from reference TRBV7-9 and TRBJ2-3, reads DTGVSQNPRHKITKRGQNVTFRCDPISEHNRLYWYRQTLGQGPEFLTYFQNEAQLEKSRLLSDRFSAERPKGSFSTLEIQRTEQGDSAMYLCASSRTSGGAQDTQYFGPGTRLTVL.

The chain carries TRBV13 and TRBJ1-5; 10 bases agree with TRBD1. The CDR3 extends over 14 amino acids. V shed 5 bases, J shed 5 bases, and the junction held 3 bases outside the gene matches. Looked up from germline, CDR1 is PRHDT and CDR2 is FYEKMQ (reference sequence). This CDR3 reads CASSRGQGYQPQHF. Written as DNA, the CDR3 is TGTGCCAGCAGCCGGGGACAGGGGTATCAGCCCCAGCATTTT. The full variable domain, completed using reference TRBV13 and TRBJ1-5, is AAGVIQSPRHLIKEKRETATLKCYPIPRHDTVYWYQQGPGQDPQFLISFYEKMQSDKGSIPDRFSAQQFSDYHSELNMSSLELGDSALYFCASSRGQGYQPQHFGDGTRLSIL.

In its sample, this clone was seen once. CDR3 loop: CASSYGGTGTREQYF. DNA of the CDR3: TGTGCCAGCAGTTACGGCGGGACAGGGACAAGGGAGCAGTACTTC. The chain links TRBV6-5 to TRBJ2-7; TRBD1 matches at 9 bases. Looked up from germline, CDR1 is MNHEY and CDR2 is SVGAGI. V was pared by 2 bases and J by 7 bases, with 9 bases of the junction left unmatched. This CDR3 has 15 amino acids.

This rearrangement joins TRBV18 to TRBJ2-3, with D perhaps assigned TRBD1 or TRBD2 (5 bases each). The CDR3 has 14 amino acids. The V gene's germline CDR1 is KGHSH and CDR2 LQKENI. Trimming left V 5 bases short and J 2 bases short, with 11 bases between. CDR3 sequence (DNA): TGTGCCAGCTCATTACGGGACCACACAGATACGCAGTATTTT. As protein: CASSLRDHTDTQYF.

The chain joins TRBV6-1 to TRBJ2-7, with TRBD1 matching over 10 bases. This CDR3 comprises 15 residues. The germline V gene has CDR1 MNHNS and CDR2 SASEGT. V shed 2 bases and J 1 base; nucleotides not matched to a gene: 2. CDR3 residues: CASSEPGQGSYEQYF. CDR3 coding DNA: TGTGCCAGCAGTGAACCGGGACAGGGGTCCTACGAGCAGTACTTC.

The gene calls are TRBV5-8 and TRBJ1-2; D not certain. V lost 4 bases and J 0 bases, leaving 16 bases between the germline ends. The CDR3 consists of 16 residues. Germline V gives CDR1 SGHTS, CDR2 YDEGEE. CDR3 in DNA: TGTGCCAGCAGCGCCTCCGGGATCCTCTCTAACTATGGCTACACCTTC. Translated: CASSASGILSNYGYTF.

The chain links TRBV10-1 to TRBJ1-5; D not certain. The germline V gene has CDR1 WNHNN and CDR2 SYGVQD (reference sequence). Between the trimmed V and J ends, which lost 2 bases and 4 bases, there was a span of 9 bases. This CDR3 has 14 residues. The CDR3, as DNA: TGCGCCAGCAGTGAGACAGTTACAAATCAGCCCCAGCATTTT. Translating it yields CASSETVTNQPQHF.

The genes are TRBV11-2 and TRBJ1-1; D unresolved. V lost 1 base to trimming and J lost 2 bases, with 11 bases between them. In germline, CDR1 is SGHAT, CDR2 FQNNGV. This CDR3 is built from 15 residues. The CDR3 nucleotides are TGTGCCAGCAGCTTAGTAGCAGGTGGAAACACTGAAGCTTTCTTT. Protein product: CASSLVAGGNTEAFF.

This CDR3 reads CAISQGYEKLFF. CDR3 nucleotide sequence: TGTGCCATCAGTCAGGGTTACGAAAAACTGTTTTTT. The chain employs TRBV10-3 and TRBJ1-4; the D gene is possibly TRBD1 (5 bases). This CDR3 comprises 12 residues. The germline V gene encodes CDR1 ENHRY and CDR2 SYGVKD. Trimming shortened V by 5 bases and J by 8 bases, and 9 bases separated the two germline ends.

CDR3 residues: CAWTGGNYGYTF. DNA for the CDR3: TGTGCCTGGACAGGGGGCAACTATGGCTACACCTTC. The chain employs TRBV30 and TRBJ1-2, with 8 positions matching TRBD1. Germline CDR1 GTSNPN, CDR2 SVGIG (reference sequence). This CDR3 has 12 residues. The J segment lost 2 bases and the V segment lost 4 bases, leaving 0 bases of the junction unmatched.

This clone appeared once. This chain joins TRBV7-9 and TRBJ2-5; 7 bases align to TRBD2. The V and J ends lost 5 bases and 5 bases, in that order; junction bases with no gene match: 14. The CDR3 has 16 amino acids. Germline V CDR1 and CDR2: SEHNR, FQNEAQ (reference sequence). The CDR3, as DNA: TGTGCCAGCAGCCAGTACGGGACTACCTCAGAGGAGACCCAGTACTTC. The encoded protein is CASSQYGTTSEETQYF.

This clone was counted between two and nine times. Other nucleotide sequences in the sample specify the same CDR3. The chain links TRBV19 to TRBJ2-5; D gene ambiguous. This CDR3 has 12 amino acids. Germline V gene sequence: CDR1 LNHDA, CDR2 SQIVND (reference sequence). V was shortened by 6 bases and J by 4 bases, with 9 bases between the two germline ends. The CDR3 sequence: CASRQVGETQYF. CDR3 in DNA: TGTGCCAGTAGACAAGTCGGAGAGACCCAGTACTTC.

This chain links TRBV2 with TRBJ2-7, with 7 bases that match TRBD1. The length of the CDR3 is 13 residues. The V gene's germline CDR1 is SNHLY and CDR2 FYNNEI. V lost 7 bases to trimming and J lost 3 bases; unmatched junction nucleotides: 6. The CDR3 DNA reads TGTGCCAGCACGTGGGACAGATTCTACGAGCAGTACTTC. This codes for CASTWDRFYEQYF.

This chain joins TRBV30 and TRBJ1-4, with 7 bases identical to TRBD1. The germline V gene encodes CDR1 GTSNPN and CDR2 SVGIG (reference sequence). The CDR3 contains 16 residues. V was clipped by 0 bases and J by 7 bases; unmatched bases: 11. The CDR3 reads CAWSVSRYRGGEKLFF. CDR3 nucleotide sequence: TGTGCCTGGAGTGTATCCCGCTACAGGGGTGGTGAAAAACTGTTTTTT.

This chain joins TRBV12-5 and TRBJ1-1; 8 nucleotides match TRBD1. Trimming cost V 0 bases and J 11 bases; bases outside gene matches: 8. The germline V gene has CDR1 LGHNT and CDR2 FRNRAP. This CDR3 is 14 amino acids long. The CDR3 nucleotides are TGTGCTAGTGGTTTGGTACGGACAGGGCTGGGGGCTTTCTTT. It yields the protein CASGLVRTGLGAFF.

This clone appeared a few times. The rearrangement joins TRBV12-5 to TRBJ2-5, with 11 positions matching TRBD2. The V and J ends lost 5 bases and 4 bases, in that order; junction bases with no gene match: 6. This CDR3 is 15 amino acids long. The germline gives CDR1 LGHNT, CDR2 FRNRAP. The CDR3 here is CASGPGLAGSETQYF. The CDR3 nucleotides read TGTGCTAGTGGTCCAGGACTAGCGGGTTCAGAGACCCAGTACTTC.

The chain has TRBV27 and TRBJ1-1, with D tentatively TRBD1 (5 bases). Germline CDR1 is MNHEY and CDR2 is SMNVEV (reference sequence). CDR3 size: 13 residues. V lost 8 bases, J lost 7 bases, and 17 bases lay in between. The CDR3 spells CASGVSPGLEAFF. The CDR3 DNA sequence: TGTGCCAGCGGAGTATCCCCGGGACTTGAAGCTTTCTTT.

The genes are TRBV4-2 and TRBJ2-7, with D perhaps being TRBD1 or TRBD2 (5 bases each). The CDR3 is 15 amino acids. Germline V gene data show CDR1 as LGHNA and CDR2 as YNFKEQ. Trimming removed 1 base from V and 2 bases from J, with 12 bases in between. DNA for the CDR3: TGTGCCAGCAGCCAAGCACATGGGACCACCTACGAGCAGTACTTC. Its protein is CASSQAHGTTYEQYF.

The J gene is TRBJ1-6, the V gene TRBV30; D remains ambiguous. From germline, CDR1 is GTSNPN and CDR2 SVGIG (reference sequence). The CDR3 sequence is 17 residues long. The germline V and J ends were trimmed by 0 bases and 0 bases, with 12 bases remaining between them. The CDR3 protein is CAWSVKGPSSYNSPLHF. The DNA of the CDR3 is TGTGCCTGGAGTGTAAAGGGCCCGAGCTCCTATAATTCACCCCTCCACTTT.

This chain uses TRBV12-5 with TRBJ2-3, with D tentatively TRBD2 (5 bases). The V and J ends lost 0 bases and 2 bases respectively, with 15 bases between them. This CDR3 is 17 amino acids long. Germline V lookup: CDR1 LGHNT, CDR2 FRNRAP. The CDR3 sequence: CASGLVSGIPTTDTQYF. CDR3 coding DNA: TGTGCTAGTGGTTTGGTATCGGGAATCCCCACCACAGATACGCAGTATTTT.

The gene calls are TRBV29-1 and TRBJ2-7; 7 bases align to TRBD1. Germline V gene lookup returns CDR1 SQVTM and CDR2 ANQGSEA. The CDR3 runs to 13 residues. The J segment lost 3 bases and the V segment lost 7 bases, leaving 9 bases of the junction unmatched. The CDR3 DNA is TGCAGCGCTGCCCGGGACAGCGGCTACGAGCAGTACTTC. It translates to CSAARDSGYEQYF.

The J gene is TRBJ1-3, the V gene TRBV5-1, with 9 bases fitting TRBD1. Trimming removed 0 bases from V and 2 bases from J; junction bases left unmatched: 3. Per the germline V gene, CDR1 is SGHRS and CDR2 is YFSETQ. There are 16 residues in the CDR3. CDR3 amino acids: CASSLVGQGTGNTIYF. In nucleotides, the CDR3 is TGCGCCAGCAGCTTGGTGGGACAGGGTACTGGAAACACCATATATTTT. The full variable domain, rest sourced from reference TRBV5-1 and TRBJ1-3, is KAGVTQTPRYLIKTRGQQVTLSCSPISGHRSVSWYQQTPGQGLQFLFEYFSETQRNKGNFPGRFSGRQFSNSRSEMNVSTLELGDSALYLCASSLVGQGTGNTIYFGEGSWLTVV.

V gene TRBV29-1 combines with J gene TRBJ2-5; D possibly corresponds to TRBD1 (7 bases). CDR3 length: 14 residues. CDR1 and CDR2 from the germline V gene are SQVTM and ANQGSEA. V lost 6 bases and J lost 5, with 19 bases in between. CDR3 sequence (DNA): TGCAGCGTCCAGGGGGGCTCACGAGGGGAGACCCAGTACTTC. This gives the protein CSVQGGSRGETQYF.

The chain uses TRBV15 and TRBJ1-5, with 8 bases that match TRBD1. After removal of 3 bases from V and 4 bases from J, the junction contained 8 bases not matched to a gene. This CDR3 has 16 residues. The germline CDR1 and CDR2 sequences are LNHNV and YYDKDF (reference sequence). CDR3 sequence reads: CATSSVTGGWNQPQHF. In nucleotides, the CDR3 is TGTGCCACCAGCAGCGTAACAGGGGGATGGAATCAGCCCCAGCATTTT.

This clone has just a few counts. At the DNA level, this CDR3 is encoded by other sequences in the same sample as well. The rearrangement joins TRBV24-1 to TRBJ2-1, with 8 bases lining up with TRBD1. The CDR3 has 15 residues. CDR1 is KGHDR and CDR2 is SFDVKD in the germline V gene. After removal of 5 bases from V and 2 bases from J, the junction contained 4 bases not matched to a gene. CDR3 sequence (DNA): TGTGCCACCAGTGCTCAACAGGGGGCCTACAATGAGCAGTTCTTC. It is translated as CATSAQQGAYNEQFF.

The CDR3 DNA reads TGCAGCGTTGCAGGGAAGGTCATGAACACTGAAGCTTTCTTT. Translation: CSVAGKVMNTEAFF. This chain connects TRBV29-1 to TRBJ1-1; TRBD1 might be the D (5 bases). The CDR3 is 14 residues long. Germline CDR1 is SQVTM and CDR2 is ANQGSEA. Trimming took off 4 bases at V and 0 bases at J, with 12 bases between the two ends.

The CDR3 region has the DNA TGCAGCGCCCAAACAGGTGGAAATTCACCCCTCCACTTT. As protein: CSAQTGGNSPLHF. The J gene is TRBJ1-6, the V gene TRBV29-1, with D possibly being TRBD1 (5 bases). Germline values: CDR1 SQVTM, CDR2 ANQGSEA. Trimming removed 7 bases from V and 7 bases from J, with 14 bases in between. CDR3 size: 13 residues.

The CDR3 DNA follows: TGTGCCAGCAGCTCACACCAATCCCCACAGGGCCCGGGCTACACCTTC. This translates into CASSSHQSPQGPGYTF. This chain joins TRBV7-9 and TRBJ1-2; D may be TRBD1 (6 bases). V was clipped by 4 bases and J by 8 bases, with 23 bases between them. CDR1 and CDR2 from the germline V gene are SEHNR and FQNEAQ (reference sequence). There are 16 residues in the CDR3.

V usage is TRBV7-9 and J usage is TRBJ2-1; 10 nucleotides match TRBD2. This CDR3 has 16 amino acids. Trimming cost V 0 bases and J 2 bases; bases outside gene matches: 1. Germline CDR1 reads SEHNR; CDR2 reads FQNEAQ (reference sequence). CDR3 bases: TGTGCCAGCAGCTTAGCACTAGCGGGGACCTACAATGAGCAGTTCTTC. This codes for CASSLALAGTYNEQFF. Full variable domain (remainder filled in from reference TRBV7-9 and TRBJ2-1): DTGVSQNPRHKITKRGQNVTFRCDPISEHNRLYWYRQTLGQGPEFLTYFQNEAQLEKSRLLSDRFSAERPKGSFSTLEIQRTEQGDSAMYLCASSLALAGTYNEQFFGPGTRLTVL.

The rearrangement joins TRBV27 to TRBJ2-6; 9 positions agree with TRBD1. The CDR3 spans 18 residues. The V gene's germline CDR1 is MNHEY and CDR2 SMNVEV (reference sequence). Trimming at V came to 6 bases and at J to 0 bases, leaving 9 bases not matched to a gene. CDR3 DNA: TGTGCCAGCAGACTGAGCGGGACAGGGATCTCTGGGGCCAACGTCCTGACTTTC. It codes for CASRLSGTGISGANVLTF.